These 26 T cell receptor beta chains were all obtained from the same sample, sequenced in a study of shared clonotypes between healthy human individuals (dated by TCRdb to 2018 to 2021). The receptor library was made with the immunoSEQ multiplex PCR assay. Entries here come from immuneACCESS through TCRdb and include only in-frame sequences with V and J called. Some clones fail to appear in such tables; in the studies checked, an unresolved V gene covers under half of the shortfall, and the cause of the remainder is unknown. This sample comprises hundreds of thousands of clones, under 80% of them detected only once. Less than 2% of the sample rests with the top ten. The source material was memory CD4+ T cells sorted from blood. The sample's cell subset or site, from its label and the paper: CD45RA-negative fraction. The receptor set was obtained from a young woman in good health.

This chain uses TRBV2 with TRBJ2-1; D unclear. This CDR3 is built from 12 residues. V was shortened by 6 bases and J by 8 bases, with 11 bases between the two germline ends. In germline, CDR1 is SNHLY, CDR2 FYNNEI. The CDR3 is CASSPSHDEQFF. CDR3 nucleotide sequence: TGTGCCAGCAGCCCAAGTCACGATGAGCAGTTCTTC.

This clone was seen only once. The chain links TRBV29-1 to TRBJ1-1, with a possible D match to TRBD1 (6 bases). V was cut by 6 bases and J by 5 bases, with 13 bases left in between. The CDR3 totals 12 residues. Germline CDR1 reads SQVTM; CDR2 reads ANQGSEA. The CDR3 here is CSVAGQGTEAFF. CDR3 nucleotide sequence: TGCAGCGTCGCGGGACAAGGGACTGAAGCTTTCTTT.

This clone appeared many times. CDR3 region: CASGLAGDNEQFF. Here the CDR3 DNA reads TGTGCCAGCGGACTAGCGGGAGACAATGAGCAGTTCTTC. The J gene is TRBJ2-1, the V gene TRBV6-1; TRBD2 aligns across 13 bases. CDR3 length equals 13 residues. The V segment lost 8 bases and the J segment 5 bases; nucleotides outside the gene matches: 0. Germline values: CDR1 MNHNS, CDR2 SASEGT.

In its sample, this clone was seen a few times. The chain carries TRBV20-1 and TRBJ2-7, with D uncertain. The V gene's germline CDR1 is DFQATT and CDR2 SNEGSKA (reference sequence). The length of the CDR3 is 11 residues. V shed 6 bases and J shed 2 bases, with 8 bases lying between them. Here the CDR3 reads CSARAAYEQYF. The CDR3 region has the DNA TGCAGTGCCCGGGCGGCCTACGAGCAGTACTTC.

The chain is built from TRBV5-1 and TRBJ1-2, with 9 bases aligning to TRBD1. CDR1 is SGHRS and CDR2 is YFSETQ in the germline V gene. Unmatched junction bases numbered 13, after V lost 4 bases and J lost 0 bases. CDR3 length: 18 residues. The CDR3 nucleotides are TGCGCCAGCAGCCGAGGTCGTGGGACAGGGCTAACTAACTATGGCTACACCTTC. Protein product: CASSRGRGTGLTNYGYTF.

The rearrangement joins TRBV7-8 to TRBJ1-1; D unclear. CDR1 is SGHVS, CDR2 FQNEAQ, per germline. CDR3 length equals 16 residues. The V end lost 1 base, the J end lost 5 bases, and 17 bases lay between the germline ends. CDR3 protein: CASSLGGPGRATEAFF. CDR3 coding DNA: TGTGCCAGCAGCTTAGGAGGGCCGGGTAGGGCGACTGAAGCTTTCTTT.

This clone appeared many times. This sample includes further DNA sequences coding for the same CDR3. V and J are TRBV14 and TRBJ1-2; D not resolved. CDR3 length: 12 residues. V dropped 1 base and J dropped 4 bases, with 4 bases sitting between them. Germline lookup yields CDR1 SGHDN and CDR2 FVKESK. CDR3 nucleotides: TGTGCCAGCAGCCAAGGCCGCTATGGCTACACCTTC. It is translated as CASSQGRYGYTF.

This chain joins TRBV28 and TRBJ2-1, with 8 bases fitting TRBD2. J lost 3 bases, V lost 6 bases, and 7 bases had no gene match. The CDR3 length is 15 residues. Germline CDR1 is MDHEN and CDR2 is SYDVKM. The CDR3 region has the DNA TGTGCCAGCAGCCAACCAGCGGGGGACTACAATGAGCAGTTCTTC. Protein: CASSQPAGDYNEQFF.

This clone was detected a few times. The J gene is TRBJ1-2, the V gene TRBV28; no reliable D call. This CDR3 is built from 12 residues. Trimming shortened V by 4 bases and J by 2 bases, and 5 bases separated the two germline ends. Germline values: CDR1 MDHEN, CDR2 SYDVKM. CDR3 nucleotides: TGTGCCAGCAGTTGGAAAAACTATGGCTACACCTTC. It encodes CASSWKNYGYTF.

The chain is built from TRBV10-3 and TRBJ1-1, with 7 bases matching TRBD1. Germline V lookup: CDR1 ENHRY, CDR2 SYGVKD. Germline trimming cut 6 bases from V and 0 bases from J; bases unmatched to any gene: 1. The CDR3 spans 13 residues. The CDR3 sequence is CAIRGQLNTEAFF. The CDR3 nucleotides read TGTGCCATCAGGGGACAGCTGAACACTGAAGCTTTCTTT.

This clone has just one count. V gene TRBV4-1 combines with J gene TRBJ2-1; tentatively, D is TRBD2 (6 bases). The V gene lost 1 base and the J gene lost 8 bases, with 21 bases spanning the gap. The CDR3 extends over 17 amino acids. Germline loops: CDR1 MGHRA, CDR2 YSYEKL. In nucleotides, the CDR3 is TGCGCCAGCAGCCAAGTGTTCGACGGGAGTTCGGGCGATGAGCAGTTCTTC. Amino acids: CASSQVFDGSSGDEQFF.

The gene calls are TRBV5-1 and TRBJ2-7; 9 bases map to TRBD1. This CDR3 is 13 amino acids long. V lost 7 bases and J lost 3; bases outside the gene matches: 5. Germline V CDR1 and CDR2: SGHRS, YFSETQ. The CDR3 DNA is TGCGCCAGCTGCCGGGACAGGGTCTACGAGCAGTACTTC. This codes for CASCRDRVYEQYF.

This chain links TRBV5-6 with TRBJ1-2; 8 nucleotides line up with TRBD1. The V gene's germline CDR1 is SGHDT and CDR2 YYEEEE. This CDR3 contains 15 residues. The junction had 2 bases not matched to a gene; V was cut back by 0 bases and J by 1 base. CDR3 in DNA: TGTGCCAGCAGCTTGGTGACAGGGGTTAACTATGGCTACACCTTC. This codes for CASSLVTGVNYGYTF.

CDR3 nucleotide sequence: TGTGCCAGCAGCTCCAGGACAGGGAGGAACACTGAAGCTTTCTTT. Amino acids: CASSSRTGRNTEAFF. The V call is TRBV7-6, the J call TRBJ1-1; 8 bases are a match to TRBD1. V lost 4 bases, J lost 1 base, and 5 bases stayed unmatched. CDR1 and CDR2 (germline): SGHVS, FNYEAQ. There are 15 residues in the CDR3.

The chain carries TRBV5-1 and TRBJ2-5, with D tentatively TRBD1 (6 bases). Germline V gene data show CDR1 as SGHRS and CDR2 as YFSETQ. This CDR3 comprises 12 residues. V lost 0 bases and J lost 11, with 11 bases in between. The CDR3 bases are TGCGCCAGCAGCTTGGAGGACAGCCGGCAGTACTTC. Its protein product is CASSLEDSRQYF.

The genes are TRBV6-5 and TRBJ2-7; D gene unclear. The ends were cut back, 10 bases at V and 4 bases at J, with 11 bases in the middle. This CDR3 region has 11 residues. In germline, CDR1 is MNHEY, CDR2 SVGAGI. This CDR3 is CATRISYEQYF. The CDR3, as DNA: TGTGCCACCAGGATTTCTTACGAGCAGTACTTC.

The chain combines TRBV29-1 with TRBJ2-2; 8 positions match TRBD1. V shed 5 bases, J shed 7 bases, and the junction held 9 bases outside the gene matches. The CDR3 sequence is 14 residues long. CDR1 and CDR2 from the germline V gene are SQVTM and ANQGSEA. The CDR3: CSVQGQGGIGELFF. The CDR3 nucleotides read TGCAGCGTTCAAGGACAGGGTGGGATCGGGGAGCTGTTTTTT.

This chain joins TRBV6-1 and TRBJ1-1; no definite D call. V was trimmed by 10 bases and J by 4 bases, leaving 19 bases between them. Germline assignment: CDR1 MNHNS and CDR2 SASEGT. This CDR3 is built from 14 residues. In nucleotides, the CDR3 is TGTGCCAACCTCGAGCCCCCTTCGTCCACTGAAGCTTTCTTT. Translating it yields CANLEPPSSTEAFF.

V is TRBV6-1 and J is TRBJ1-2; 8 bases fit TRBD1. CDR3 length equals 15 residues. V trimming: 0 bases; J trimming: 8 bases; junction bases outside the gene matches: 8. Germline V gene sequence: CDR1 MNHNS, CDR2 SASEGT. The CDR3 here is CASSEARQGARGYTF. In DNA form, the CDR3 reads TGTGCCAGCAGTGAAGCGAGGCAGGGGGCGCGAGGCTACACCTTC.

As DNA, the CDR3 is TGTGCCAGCAGTTTCCGGGGGGGCCTAGATACGCAGTATTTT. Translated: CASSFRGGLDTQYF. This chain links TRBV28 with TRBJ2-3; 8 bases are shared with TRBD2. Germline CDR1 MDHEN, CDR2 SYDVKM. V gave up 3 bases and J gave up 5 bases; unmatched junction bases: 4. The CDR3 is made up of 14 amino acids.

This rearrangement joins TRBV4-2 to TRBJ1-1; no clear D. CDR1 and CDR2 (germline): LGHNA, YNFKEQ. The CDR3 contains 15 residues. With 0 bases removed from V and 1 base from J, the gap between germline ends came to 9 bases. CDR3: CASSQDSAGNTEAFF. CDR3 nucleotides: TGTGCCAGCAGCCAAGATTCCGCGGGGAACACTGAAGCTTTCTTT.

The CDR3 DNA follows: TGTGCCAGCAGCAAAACAGGGTTTTCGAGGGACACCATATATTTT. It encodes CASSKTGFSRDTIYF. This sequence joins TRBV7-8 and TRBJ1-3, with D possibly matching TRBD1 (6 bases). The germline V gene has CDR1 SGHVS and CDR2 FQNEAQ. The V end was cut by 5 bases, the J end by 8 bases, with 19 bases between. The CDR3 spans 15 residues.

The chain employs TRBV14 and TRBJ1-4, with TRBD1 matching 9 bases. The CDR3 is 16 residues long. J lost 0 bases, V lost 4 bases, and 3 bases had no gene match. The V gene's germline CDR1 is SGHDN and CDR2 FVKESK. DNA of the CDR3: TGTGCCAGCAGCCGTAGACAGGGGGCAACTAATGAAAAACTGTTTTTT. It translates to CASSRRQGATNEKLFF. Looking up the rest from reference TRBV14 and TRBJ1-4 gives the full variable domain: EAGVTQFPSHSVIEKGQTVTLRCDPISGHDNLYWYRRVMGKEIKFLLHFVKESKQDESGMPNNRFLAERTGGTYSTLKVQPAELEDSGVYFCASSRRQGATNEKLFFGSGTQLSVL.

The chain links TRBV11-2 to TRBJ1-5; no reliable D call. The germline gives CDR1 SGHAT, CDR2 FQNNGV. The CDR3 length is 14 residues. V was pared by 5 bases and J by 4 bases, with 12 bases between. CDR3 amino acids: CASSQEGGNQPQHF. CDR3 nucleotides: TGTGCCAGCAGCCAAGAGGGCGGGAATCAGCCCCAGCATTTT.

The rearrangement joins TRBV19 to TRBJ1-6; 7 bases are shared with TRBD1. V shed 7 bases and J 9 bases; nucleotides not matched to a gene: 9. The CDR3 consists of 14 residues. Per the germline V gene, CDR1 is LNHDA and CDR2 is SQIVND (reference sequence). The CDR3 region has the DNA TGTGCCAGTACCCAGACAGGGCGGTCTTCACCCCTCCACTTT. It yields the protein CASTQTGRSSPLHF.

J is TRBJ1-1 and V is TRBV5-1; D is undetermined. The V and J ends lost 5 bases and 3 bases respectively, with 11 bases between them. The CDR3 consists of 13 residues. The germline gives CDR1 SGHRS, CDR2 YFSETQ. The CDR3 reads CASRLSPDTEAFF. In DNA form, the CDR3 reads TGCGCCAGCAGACTCAGCCCGGACACTGAAGCTTTCTTT.